The 13 T cell receptor beta chains below come from one sample, sequenced in a study of OX40 agonist ivuxolimab in advanced cancers. Here immunoSEQ multiplex PCR was the method, and the copy in TCRdb shows in-frame clones only, minus some. Of around 25,000 clones detected, 65% to 90% appear once; the ten largest clones hold roughly 15%. The sample was CD4+ or CD8+ T cells sorted from blood, taken in a trial of the OX40 agonist ivuxolimab. The receptor set was obtained from an adult with an advanced solid tumor such as melanoma, head and neck, liver or kidney cancer.

The CDR3 loop is CASSFRGGYGQPQHF. Written as DNA, the CDR3 is TGTGCCAGCAGTTTTCGTGGGGGATATGGGCAGCCCCAGCATTTT. The gene calls are TRBV28 and TRBJ1-5; tentative D call: TRBD1 (5 bases). CDR1 and CDR2 (germline): MDHEN, SYDVKM. Trimming stripped 3 bases from V and 7 bases from J, with 16 bases between. The CDR3 has 15 amino acids.

The gene calls are TRBV27 and TRBJ1-5; no clear D. CDR1 is MNHEY, CDR2 SMNVEV, per germline (reference sequence). The CDR3 is made up of 12 amino acids. Between the trimmed V and J ends, which lost 1 base and 6 bases, there was a span of 4 bases. CDR3 DNA: TGTGCCAGCAGTTTATATGCTCAGCCCCAGCATTTT. As protein: CASSLYAQPQHF.

The CDR3 DNA reads TGCGCCAGCAGCTTGATTAACACTGAAGCTTTCTTT. This encodes CASSLINTEAFF. This chain connects TRBV5-1 to TRBJ1-1; no reliable D call. This CDR3 has 12 residues. Between the trimmed V and J ends, which lost 1 base and 2 bases, there was a span of 3 bases. Per the germline V gene, CDR1 is SGHRS and CDR2 is YFSETQ.

V usage is TRBV5-4 and J usage is TRBJ2-1, with D perhaps TRBD1 (8 bases). CDR1 SGHNT and CDR2 YYREEE come from the germline V gene (reference sequence). CDR3 length: 16 residues. Deletions cut 5 bases from V and 0 bases from J, with 15 bases between. The DNA of the CDR3 is TGTGCCAGCAGGGGGGGGACAGGAAGCTCCTACAATGAGCAGTTCTTC. Translating gives CASRGGTGSSYNEQFF.

The chain uses TRBV4-3 and TRBJ2-5; perhaps TRBD2 as D (7 bases). The assigned J gene may be wrong: the sequence end matches TRBJ2-7 better. This CDR3 contains 16 residues. Germline V gives CDR1 LGHNA, CDR2 YSLEER. CDR3 region: CASSQDLLGGGDEQYF. CDR3 nucleotide sequence: TGCGCCAGCAGCCAAGATTTACTAGGGGGGGGCGACGAGCAGTACTTC.

The gene calls are TRBV13 and TRBJ2-1, with D possibly TRBD2 on 6 matching bases. The V gene's germline CDR1 is PRHDT and CDR2 FYEKMQ (reference sequence). This CDR3 contains 14 residues. Trimming removed 0 bases at V and 12 bases at J, with 15 bases between. The CDR3 nucleotides are TGTGCCAGCAGCTTAGGTCAGGGACTGACCGGGCAGTTCTTC. It yields the protein CASSLGQGLTGQFF.

This clone is a singleton in its sample. The chain is built from TRBV4-3 and TRBJ1-2; tentative D call: TRBD1 (5 bases). The CDR3 covers 18 residues. Trimming cost V 2 bases and J 5 bases, with 24 bases left between them. Germline CDR1 and CDR2: LGHNA and YSLEER. CDR3 loop: CASSQSAQGIARGYGYTF. CDR3 nucleotide sequence: TGCGCCAGCAGCCAATCCGCCCAGGGAATAGCACGCGGGTATGGCTACACCTTC.

This clone was found a few times. This chain links TRBV4-1 with TRBJ2-7, with D possibly TRBD1 on 6 matching bases. V dropped 4 bases and J dropped 0 bases, with 10 bases sitting between them. The CDR3 sequence is 14 residues long. Germline V lookup: CDR1 MGHRA, CDR2 YSYEKL. The CDR3 bases are TGCGCCAGCAGCCCCCCAGGGGTCTCCTACGAGCAGTACTTC. This encodes CASSPPGVSYEQYF.

The rearrangement uses TRBV5-1 and TRBJ1-3; unclear D gene. Germline V gives CDR1 SGHRS, CDR2 YFSETQ. V lost 0 bases and J 0 bases, leaving 10 bases between the germline ends. This CDR3 region has 16 residues. The CDR3 reads CASSLAGSFSGNTIYF. In nucleotides, the CDR3 is TGCGCCAGCAGCTTGGCCGGCTCGTTCTCTGGAAACACCATATATTTT.

Only a few counts were recorded for this clone. This rearrangement joins TRBV6-5 to TRBJ1-1; D ambiguous. The germline V and J ends were trimmed by 7 bases and 5 bases, with 11 bases remaining between them. Germline values: CDR1 MNHEY, CDR2 SVGAGI. The CDR3 spans 12 residues. The CDR3, as DNA: TGTGCCAGCAAGGCAGGCTGGACTGAAGCTTTCTTT. It translates to CASKAGWTEAFF.

J is TRBJ2-4 and V is TRBV2; TRBD1 aligns across 9 bases. V gave up 6 bases and J gave up 1 base; unmatched junction bases: 13. Germline lookup yields CDR1 SNHLY and CDR2 FYNNEI. The CDR3 loop spans 18 amino acids. CDR3: CASRTGTGSSVAKNIQYF. In DNA form, the CDR3 reads TGTGCCAGCAGAACCGGGACAGGGAGCTCTGTCGCCAAAAACATTCAGTACTTC.

V usage is TRBV30 and J usage is TRBJ1-2; D unresolved. Germline V gene data show CDR1 as GTSNPN and CDR2 as SVGIG (reference sequence). The CDR3 runs 12 residues. V was cut by 0 bases and J by 7 bases, with 9 bases left in between. The CDR3 region is CAWSVGSSGYTF. The CDR3 bases are TGTGCCTGGAGTGTAGGCAGTAGTGGCTACACCTTC.

This chain connects TRBV11-2 to TRBJ2-7, with a weak D call TRBD1 (6 bases). The CDR3 is made up of 13 amino acids. CDR1 is SGHAT and CDR2 is FQNNGV in the germline V gene. Trimming left V 2 bases short and J 7 bases short, with 12 bases between. CDR3 bases: TGTGCCAGCAGCTTAACCCAGGGGTGGGAGCAGTACTTC. Translating it yields CASSLTQGWEQYF.